Presented here are 14 T cell receptor beta chains from one specimen sequenced in a study of cytomegalovirus exposure and HLA in healthy donors. PCR used 60 Vbeta primers and 13 Jbeta primers. Clones were sequenced by immunoSEQ multiplex PCR, and TCRdb holds only the in-frame ones, with some missing. The data contain over 200,000 clones, 75% to 90% of them seen just once; the ten biggest clones take up 0.95% to 1.1%. Source material: PBMCs. The receptors shown here come from a woman aged 18-30 years in good health and CMV-seronegative.

The V call is TRBV18, the J call TRBJ2-7; D is unclear. V was clipped by 3 bases and J by 4 bases, with 10 bases between them. This CDR3 has 13 amino acids. Germline V gives CDR1 KGHSH, CDR2 LQKENI. The CDR3 loop is CASSPGPSYEQYF. The DNA for the CDR3 is TGTGCCAGCTCACCTGGGCCGAGTTACGAGCAGTACTTC.

The genes are TRBV11-2 and TRBJ1-4; D is undetermined. In germline, CDR1 is SGHAT, CDR2 FQNNGV. With 2 bases removed from V and 3 bases from J, the gap between germline ends came to 10 bases. CDR3 length: 15 amino acids. CDR3 nucleotide sequence: TGTGCCAGCAGCTTAAGTGGGCAGCCTAATGAAAAACTGTTTTTT. Protein: CASSLSGQPNEKLFF.

The chain employs TRBV5-6 and TRBJ2-2; 13 nucleotides align to TRBD2. CDR3 length: 17 residues. V lost 4 bases and J lost 3; bases outside the gene matches: 6. Germline loops: CDR1 SGHDT, CDR2 YYEEEE. The CDR3 DNA reads TGTGCCAGCAGCGACGCACTAGCGGGAGGGTACACCGGGGAGCTGTTTTTT. Translated, it gives CASSDALAGGYTGELFF.

This clone was counted a few times. V and J are TRBV15 and TRBJ2-7; TRBD1 aligns across 7 bases. Germline CDR1 reads LNHNV; CDR2 reads YYDKDF (reference sequence). The trim removed 2 bases at V and 4 bases at J, leaving 8 bases unmatched. This CDR3 is 15 amino acids long. The CDR3 coding sequence is TGTGCCACCAGCAGACCAGGGACAGACCATTACGAGCAGTACTTC. This gives the protein CATSRPGTDHYEQYF.

Note on this clone: Mismatch with germline at one junction end may stem from a read error. The chain links TRBV5-1 to TRBJ2-1; 13 positions agree with TRBD2. This CDR3 is 13 amino acids long. Germline V gene lookup returns CDR1 SGHRS and CDR2 YFSETQ. The CDR3 protein is CASSLGLAGEQFF. Here the CDR3 DNA reads TGCGCCAGCAGTTTGGGACTAGCGGGGGAGCAGTTCTTC.

As to this clone: The sample holds other DNA sequences that translate to the same CDR3. The chain carries TRBV5-1 and TRBJ1-1; 8 bases align to TRBD1. The CDR3 extends over 15 amino acids. The J segment lost 0 bases and the V segment lost 3 bases, leaving 4 bases of the junction unmatched. Per the germline V gene, CDR1 is SGHRS and CDR2 is YFSETQ. CDR3 sequence (DNA): TGCGCCAGCAGCTCCAGGACAGGGATGAACACTGAAGCTTTCTTT. Translated, it gives CASSSRTGMNTEAFF.

This chain uses TRBV25-1 with TRBJ1-1, with D maybe TRBD1 (6 bases). Germline CDR1 reads MGHDK; CDR2 reads SYGVNS. This CDR3 is built from 17 residues. V was cut by 1 base and J by 1 base, with 16 bases left in between. DNA of the CDR3: TGTGCCAGCAGTGAATCTCCGGGGGGCGTAGGGAACACTGAAGCTTTCTTT. As protein: CASSESPGGVGNTEAFF. The whole variable domain, remainder taken from reference TRBV25-1 and TRBJ1-1, is EADIYQTPRYLVIGTGKKITLECSQTMGHDKMYWYQQDPGMELHLIHYSYGVNSTEKGDLSSESTVSRIRTEHFPLTLESARPSHTSQYLCASSESPGGVGNTEAFFGQGTRLTVV.

This chain links TRBV23-1 with TRBJ1-4; no firm D call. TRBV23-1 is classed as an ORF, of uncertain function. CDR3 length: 15 amino acids. V was pared by 0 bases and J by 6 bases, with 11 bases between. CDR3 loop: CASSQSTVNYEKLFF. CDR3 coding DNA: TGCGCCAGCAGTCAATCTACAGTAAACTATGAAAAACTGTTTTTT.

This chain uses TRBV7-2 with TRBJ2-7; 11 bases match TRBD2. The CDR3 is made up of 16 amino acids. V gave up 4 bases and J gave up 7 bases; unmatched junction bases: 12. CDR1 is SGHTA, CDR2 FQGNSA, per germline. The CDR3 spells CASSSTSGGPMREQYF. The CDR3 coding sequence is TGTGCCAGCAGCTCCACTAGCGGGGGCCCCATGAGAGAGCAGTACTTC.

About this clone itself: One end of the junction does not line up with germline, which may come from a read error. This same CDR3 is encoded by further DNA sequences in the sample. The genes are TRBV19 and TRBJ1-1; 9 bases match TRBD1. CDR1 LNHDA and CDR2 SQIVND come from the germline V gene (reference sequence). The CDR3 runs to 17 residues. CDR3: CASSKGQGRGVNTEAFF. The CDR3 DNA reads TGTGCCAGTAGTAAGGGACAGGGACGGGGCGTGAACACTGAAGCCTTCTTT.

This chain links TRBV10-3 with TRBJ2-7, with 9 bases aligning to TRBD1. Germline V gives CDR1 ENHRY, CDR2 SYGVKD. The CDR3 loop spans 14 amino acids. The V and J ends lost 4 bases and 2 bases, in that order; junction bases with no gene match: 3. The CDR3 is CAISGQGVTYEQYF. The CDR3 DNA reads TGTGCCATCAGTGGACAGGGGGTTACCTACGAGCAGTACTTC.

The J gene is TRBJ2-7, the V gene TRBV7-2, with 8 bases aligning to TRBD2. Trimming removed 1 base from V and 2 bases from J; junction bases left unmatched: 4. The CDR3 is 15 amino acids. Germline CDR1 and CDR2: SGHTA and FQGNSA. CDR3 bases: TGTGCCAGCAGCTTAGGACTAGCGAGCCCCTACGAGCAGTACTTC. This codes for CASSLGLASPYEQYF.

CDR3 bases: TGTGCCAGCACCCTTCTAAATGAGCAGTTCTTC. It is translated as CASTLLNEQFF. The V call is TRBV7-2, the J call TRBJ2-1; no reliable D call. The CDR3 consists of 11 residues. Deletions cut 7 bases from V and 7 bases from J, with 8 bases between. Per the germline V gene, CDR1 is SGHTA and CDR2 is FQGNSA.

This clone was found a few times. This chain connects TRBV30 to TRBJ1-2; the match to TRBD1 covers 8 bases. CDR3 length: 14 residues. The junction had 9 bases not matched to a gene; V was cut back by 4 bases and J by 5 bases. Germline values: CDR1 GTSNPN, CDR2 SVGIG (reference sequence). CDR3 region: CAWNPGTGRYGYTF. CDR3 nucleotide sequence: TGTGCCTGGAATCCCGGGACAGGACGTTATGGCTACACCTTC.